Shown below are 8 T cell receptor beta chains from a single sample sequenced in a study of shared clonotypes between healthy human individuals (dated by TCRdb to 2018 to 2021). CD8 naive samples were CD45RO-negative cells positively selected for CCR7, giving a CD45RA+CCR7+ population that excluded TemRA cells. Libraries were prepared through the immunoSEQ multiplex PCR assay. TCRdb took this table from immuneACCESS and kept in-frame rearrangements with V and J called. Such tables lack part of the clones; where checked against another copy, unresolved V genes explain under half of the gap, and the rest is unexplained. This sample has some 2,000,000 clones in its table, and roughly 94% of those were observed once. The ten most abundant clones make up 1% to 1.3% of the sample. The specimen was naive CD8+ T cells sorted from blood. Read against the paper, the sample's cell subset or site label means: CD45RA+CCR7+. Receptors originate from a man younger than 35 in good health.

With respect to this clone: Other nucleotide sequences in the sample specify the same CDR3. The chain's CDR3 is CASSLVLYNEQFF. The CDR3 DNA follows: TGTGCCAGCAGCTTAGTACTCTACAATGAGCAGTTCTTC. The genes are TRBV11-2 and TRBJ2-1; no firm D call. This CDR3 region has 13 residues. The germline V gene encodes CDR1 SGHAT and CDR2 FQNNGV. Between the trimmed V and J ends, which lost 1 base and 3 bases, there was a span of 4 bases.

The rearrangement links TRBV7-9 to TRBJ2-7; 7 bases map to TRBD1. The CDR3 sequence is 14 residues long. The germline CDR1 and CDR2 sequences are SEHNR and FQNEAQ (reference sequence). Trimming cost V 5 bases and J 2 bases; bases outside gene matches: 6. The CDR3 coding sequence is TGTGCCAGCAGCGACAGACAGGGACCCTACGAGCAGTACTTC. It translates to CASSDRQGPYEQYF. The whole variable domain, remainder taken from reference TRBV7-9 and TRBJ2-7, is DTGVSQNPRHKITKRGQNVTFRCDPISEHNRLYWYRQTLGQGPEFLTYFQNEAQLEKSRLLSDRFSAERPKGSFSTLEIQRTEQGDSAMYLCASSDRQGPYEQYFGPGTRLTVT.

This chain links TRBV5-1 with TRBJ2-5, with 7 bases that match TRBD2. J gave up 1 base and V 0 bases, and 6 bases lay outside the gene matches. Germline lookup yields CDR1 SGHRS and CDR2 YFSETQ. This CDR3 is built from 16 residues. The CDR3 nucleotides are TGCGCCAGCAGCTTGGAGTCAGCGGGAAGCCAAGAGACCCAGTACTTC. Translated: CASSLESAGSQETQYF. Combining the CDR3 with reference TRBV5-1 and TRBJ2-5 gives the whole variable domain KAGVTQTPRYLIKTRGQQVTLSCSPISGHRSVSWYQQTPGQGLQFLFEYFSETQRNKGNFPGRFSGRQFSNSRSEMNVSTLELGDSALYLCASSLESAGSQETQYFGPGTRLLVL.

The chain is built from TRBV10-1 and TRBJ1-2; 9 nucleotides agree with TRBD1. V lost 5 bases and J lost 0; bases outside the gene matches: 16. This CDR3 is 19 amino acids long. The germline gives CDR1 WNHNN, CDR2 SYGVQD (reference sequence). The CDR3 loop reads CASSSGQGPYLDSNYGYTF. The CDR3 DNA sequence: TGCGCCAGCAGTTCTGGACAGGGGCCATACCTAGATTCTAACTATGGCTACACCTTC.

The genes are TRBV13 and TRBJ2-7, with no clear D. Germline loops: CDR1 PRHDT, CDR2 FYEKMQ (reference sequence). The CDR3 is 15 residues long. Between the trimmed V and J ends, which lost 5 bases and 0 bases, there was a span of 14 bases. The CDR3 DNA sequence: TGTGCCAGCAGCATGACCGGAGAGAGCTCCTACGAGCAGTACTTC. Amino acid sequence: CASSMTGESSYEQYF.

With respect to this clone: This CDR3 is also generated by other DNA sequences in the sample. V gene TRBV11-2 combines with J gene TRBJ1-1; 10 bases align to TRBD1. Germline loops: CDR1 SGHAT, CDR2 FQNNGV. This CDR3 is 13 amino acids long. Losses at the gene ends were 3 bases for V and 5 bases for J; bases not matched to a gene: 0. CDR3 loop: CASSLGQGTEAFF. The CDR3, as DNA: TGTGCCAGCAGCTTGGGACAGGGGACTGAAGCTTTCTTT.

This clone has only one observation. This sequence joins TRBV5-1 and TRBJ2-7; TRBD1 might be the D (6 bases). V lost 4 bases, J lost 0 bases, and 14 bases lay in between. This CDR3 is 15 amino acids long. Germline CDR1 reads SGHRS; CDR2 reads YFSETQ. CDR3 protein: CASSHEGRGSYEQYF. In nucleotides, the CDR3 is TGCGCCAGCAGCCATGAGGGCAGGGGCTCCTACGAGCAGTACTTC.

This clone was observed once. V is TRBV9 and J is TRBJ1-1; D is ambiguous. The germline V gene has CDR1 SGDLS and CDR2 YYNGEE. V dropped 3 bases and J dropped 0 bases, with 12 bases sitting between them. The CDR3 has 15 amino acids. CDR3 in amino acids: CASSAVGIMNTEAFF. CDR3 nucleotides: TGTGCCAGCAGCGCGGTTGGGATAATGAACACTGAAGCTTTCTTT.